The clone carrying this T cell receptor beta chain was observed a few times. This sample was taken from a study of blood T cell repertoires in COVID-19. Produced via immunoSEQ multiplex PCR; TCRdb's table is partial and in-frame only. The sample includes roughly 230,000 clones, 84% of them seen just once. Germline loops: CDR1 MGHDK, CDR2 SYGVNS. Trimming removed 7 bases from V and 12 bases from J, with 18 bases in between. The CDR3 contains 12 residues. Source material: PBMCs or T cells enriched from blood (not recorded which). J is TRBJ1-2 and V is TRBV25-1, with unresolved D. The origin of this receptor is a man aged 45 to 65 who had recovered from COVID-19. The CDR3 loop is CASTTGSPRNTF. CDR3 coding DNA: TGTGCCAGCACAACGGGTTCTCCAAGAAACACCTTC.